Following are 29 T cell receptor beta chains from one sample sequenced in a study of response to subunit inactivated influenza vaccine. In TCRdb, the RT-PCR reads were re-called with MiXCR into one record per CDR3 protein. The sample holds over 750,000 distinct CDR3 sequences, approximately 22% seen once. Sample: PBMCs from blood, taken 4 to 6 days after vaccination. Receptor source: a man in his fifties who received an inactivated influenza vaccine.

This clonotype has only one observation. This chain joins TRBV5-5 and TRBJ1-1; D is perhaps TRBD1 (5 bases). The germline gives CDR1 SGHKS, CDR2 YYEKEE (reference sequence). Trimming took off 3 bases at V and 2 bases at J, with 14 bases between the two ends. The CDR3 runs to 15 residues. The CDR3: CASSSRGELNTEAFF. In nucleotides, the CDR3 is TGTGCCAGCAGCTCCCGAGGGGAGTTAAACACTGAAGCTTTCTTT.

This chain connects TRBV20-1 to TRBJ1-5; D unresolved. Between the trimmed V and J ends, which lost 2 bases and 1 base, there was a span of 12 bases. The length of the CDR3 is 15 residues. The V gene's germline CDR1 is DFQATT and CDR2 SNEGSKA (reference sequence). The CDR3 region has the DNA TGCAGTGCTAGATCCCTGGACTTGAGCAATCAGCCCCAGCATTTT. Translation gives CSARSLDLSNQPQHF.

This chain uses TRBV20-1 with TRBJ1-4, with a weak D call TRBD1 (6 bases). This CDR3 comprises 14 residues. The germline V gene encodes CDR1 DFQATT and CDR2 SNEGSKA (reference sequence). V lost 6 bases and J lost 7, with 18 bases in between. Here the CDR3 DNA reads TGCAGTGCCCCTAGAGGGGGGTTAGGTGAAAAACTGTTTTTT. It translates to CSAPRGGLGEKLFF.

This clonotype showed up just a few times. The V gene is TRBV24-1, the J gene TRBJ2-1; 8 bases are shared with TRBD2. This CDR3 contains 14 residues. With V trimmed by 7 bases and J by 3 bases, 4 bases remained unmatched. Germline V gene sequence: CDR1 KGHDR, CDR2 SFDVKD. The CDR3 protein is CATSRTSSYNEQFF. The CDR3 DNA reads as TGTGCCACCAGCCGGACTAGCAGCTACAATGAGCAGTTCTTC.

The chain carries TRBV24-1 and TRBJ2-1; D unresolved. V was cut by 1 base and J by 11 bases, with 8 bases left in between. The CDR3 contains 12 residues. Germline V gives CDR1 KGHDR, CDR2 SFDVKD. CDR3 nucleotides: TGTGCCACCAGTGATTTAGGGATTCAGCAGTTCTTC. This sequence encodes CATSDLGIQQFF.

This chain links TRBV20-1 with TRBJ2-7; D tentatively fits TRBD1 or TRBD2 (5 bases each). The CDR3 runs 15 residues. V dropped 6 bases and J dropped 0 bases, with 18 bases sitting between them. The germline V gene has CDR1 DFQATT and CDR2 SNEGSKA (reference sequence). For the CDR3, the DNA is TGCAGTGCAAACAACCGGGACCGAAGCTCCTACGAGCAGTACTTC. Its translation: CSANNRDRSSYEQYF.

V usage is TRBV4-3 and J usage is TRBJ1-1; D is ambiguous. Germline loops: CDR1 LGHNA, CDR2 YSLEER. The CDR3 length is 14 residues. V was trimmed by 0 bases and J by 5 bases, leaving 10 bases between them. The CDR3 bases are TGCGCCAGCAGCCAAGATGCCGGGGTAACTGAAGCTTTCTTT. It codes for CASSQDAGVTEAFF.

The chain employs TRBV7-3 and TRBJ2-5; TRBD1 is a possible D gene (5 bases). This CDR3 has 15 amino acids. Looked up from germline, CDR1 is SGHTA and CDR2 is FQGTGA. Trimming removed 2 bases at V and 4 bases at J, with 14 bases between. The CDR3 region is CASSLRQGPSETQYF. Here the CDR3 DNA reads TGTGCCAGCAGCTTACGGCAGGGTCCGTCAGAGACCCAGTACTTC.

This clonotype came up a few times. The chain couples TRBV4-3 to TRBJ2-7, with TRBD1 identical over 7 bases. V shed 0 bases, J shed 4 bases, and the junction held 6 bases outside the gene matches. This CDR3 region has 15 residues. Germline CDR1 and CDR2: LGHNA and YSLEER. CDR3 coding DNA: TGCGCCAGCAGCCAAGACAGGGGGACGGAATACGAGCAGTACTTC. Amino acids: CASSQDRGTEYEQYF.

This clonotype was counted between two and nine times. J is TRBJ1-5 and V is TRBV28, with 7 bases lining up with TRBD1. The germline CDR1 and CDR2 sequences are MDHEN and SYDVKM. The CDR3 totals 15 residues. V shed 7 bases, J shed 6 bases, and the junction held 12 bases outside the gene matches. This chain's CDR3 is CASTLGWGDSQPQHF. CDR3 sequence (DNA): TGTGCCAGCACCCTCGGGTGGGGGGACAGTCAGCCCCAGCATTTT.

V is TRBV6-2 or TRBV6-3 and J is TRBJ1-5; no clear D gene. The CDR3 is 16 amino acids. Trimming took off 5 bases at V and 9 bases at J, with 23 bases between the two ends. Germline V gives CDR1 MNHEY, CDR2 SVGEGT. CDR3 in amino acids: CASSPPGGSRSRPQHF. Here the CDR3 DNA reads TGTGCCAGCAGTCCCCCGGGAGGATCGAGGTCACGGCCCCAGCATTTT.

This clonotype was detected only a few times. This rearrangement joins TRBV6-5 to TRBJ2-1, with TRBD2 matching over 8 bases. The CDR3 has 19 residues. In germline, CDR1 is MNHEY, CDR2 SVGAGI. With 0 bases clipped from V and 5 bases from J, the junction kept 15 bases outside the gene matches. CDR3 residues: CASSYSIYGLAVENNEQFF. Written as DNA, the CDR3 is TGTGCCAGCAGTTACTCGATCTACGGACTAGCAGTTGAGAACAATGAGCAGTTCTTC.

The chain links TRBV6-2 or TRBV6-3 to TRBJ1-2, with 7 bases that match TRBD1. Per germline, CDR1 MNHEY and CDR2 SVGEGT. CDR3 length: 11 amino acids. The junction had 0 bases not matched to a gene; V was cut back by 5 bases and J by 6 bases. Here the CDR3 reads CASSTGDGYTF. Written as DNA, the CDR3 is TGTGCCAGCAGTACAGGGGATGGCTACACCTTC.

This clonotype was observed at least ten times. This chain connects TRBV7-9 to TRBJ2-2; weak D call: TRBD1 (6 bases). V was clipped by 4 bases and J by 5 bases, with 11 bases between them. The CDR3 extends over 14 amino acids. Germline loops: CDR1 SEHNR, CDR2 FQNEAQ (reference sequence). In DNA, the CDR3 is TGTGCCAGCAGCTCGGACAGTCGGACCGGGGAGCTGTTTTTT. Translated: CASSSDSRTGELFF.

The chain combines TRBV5-1 with TRBJ2-3; possible D gene TRBD2, 6 bases. Trimming left V 4 bases short and J 0 bases short, with 12 bases between. In germline, CDR1 is SGHRS, CDR2 YFSETQ. The CDR3 is made up of 15 amino acids. CDR3 residues: CASSRRGSSTDTQYF. In nucleotides, the CDR3 is TGCGCCAGCAGCAGGAGGGGATCTAGCACAGATACGCAGTATTTT. Variable domain in full (rest from reference TRBV5-1 and TRBJ2-3): KAGVTQTPRYLIKTRGQQVTLSCSPISGHRSVSWYQQTPGQGLQFLFEYFSETQRNKGNFPGRFSGRQFSNSRSEMNVSTLELGDSALYLCASSRRGSSTDTQYFGPGTRLTVL.

The sample holds a few counts of this clonotype. The rearrangement links TRBV20-1 to TRBJ1-1; unclear D gene. Per the germline V gene, CDR1 is DFQATT and CDR2 is SNEGSKA (reference sequence). This CDR3 spans 12 amino acids. V lost 3 bases to trimming and J lost 0 bases, with 5 bases between them. The CDR3 loop reads CSASSVNTEAFF. The CDR3 coding sequence is TGCAGTGCTAGTTCTGTGAACACTGAAGCTTTCTTT.

V and J are TRBV10-3 and TRBJ2-1; D unresolved. The ends were cut back, 0 bases at V and 9 bases at J, with 9 bases in the middle. There are 13 residues in the CDR3. Germline CDR1 ENHRY, CDR2 SYGVKD. The CDR3 DNA reads TGTGCCATCAGTGAGTCGAGTGGGCTTGAGCAGTTCTTC. It codes for CAISESSGLEQFF.

The chain joins TRBV28 to TRBJ1-2; TRBD1 might be the D (5 bases). V lost 9 bases to trimming and J lost 5 bases, with 13 bases between them. The CDR3 runs to 12 residues. CDR1 is MDHEN, CDR2 SYDVKM, per germline. The CDR3 bases are TGTGCCAGTGGGGCAGGCGGATATGGCTACACCTTC. It is translated as CASGAGGYGYTF.

The V call is TRBV10-3, the J call TRBJ2-1; 14 bases map to TRBD2. Germline CDR1 ENHRY, CDR2 SYGVKD. V lost 11 bases and J lost 5; bases outside the gene matches: 2. The CDR3 runs to 13 residues. This CDR3 is CAATSGRDNEQFF. CDR3 in DNA: TGTGCCGCGACTAGCGGGAGGGACAATGAGCAGTTCTTC.

V is TRBV6-2 or TRBV6-3 and J is TRBJ2-2; 10 bases agree with TRBD2. Germline V CDR1 and CDR2: MNHEY, SVGEGT. Unmatched junction bases numbered 14, after V lost 11 bases and J lost 5 bases. The CDR3 has 16 residues. In DNA form, the CDR3 reads TGTGCCTCAAGGGCGCTTAGCGGGAGGAGTACCGGGGAGCTGTTTTTT. It translates to CASRALSGRSTGELFF.

This chain links TRBV20-1 with TRBJ2-3, with a weak D call TRBD2 (6 bases). The CDR3 length is 13 residues. V dropped 2 bases and J dropped 4 bases, with 10 bases sitting between them. Germline loops: CDR1 DFQATT, CDR2 SNEGSKA (reference sequence). CDR3 in amino acids: CSARLGSADTQYF. The CDR3 nucleotides read TGCAGTGCTAGACTCGGGAGCGCAGATACGCAGTATTTT.

This clonotype was seen more than once but under ten times. The rearrangement joins TRBV6-1 to TRBJ2-7; TRBD1 might be the D (6 bases). The germline gives CDR1 MNHNS, CDR2 SASEGT. Trimming stripped 10 bases from V and 4 bases from J, with 17 bases between. CDR3 length: 13 amino acids. The CDR3 protein is CANGGSDRYEQYF. CDR3 DNA: TGTGCCAACGGTGGATCGGACAGATACGAGCAGTACTTC.

This clonotype was found many times. The rearrangement joins TRBV11-2 to TRBJ1-2; D is uncertain. Germline CDR1 is SGHAT and CDR2 is FQNNGV. The CDR3 has 13 residues. The V end lost 4 bases, the J end lost 8 bases, and 14 bases lay between the germline ends. CDR3 coding DNA: TGTGCCAGCAGCTCAGACGGGAATCGCGGCTACACCTTC. Amino acids: CASSSDGNRGYTF. Complete variable domain (other parts from reference TRBV11-2 and TRBJ1-2): EAGVAQSPRYKIIEKRQSVAFWCNPISGHATLYWYQQILGQGPKLLIQFQNNGVVDDSQLPKDRFSAERLKGVDSTLKIQPAKLEDSAVYLCASSSDGNRGYTFGSGTRLTVV.

This rearrangement joins TRBV20-1 to TRBJ2-1; 7 nucleotides align to TRBD1. The germline V gene encodes CDR1 DFQATT and CDR2 SNEGSKA (reference sequence). This CDR3 region has 14 residues. The trim removed 5 bases at V and 6 bases at J, leaving 10 bases unmatched. This CDR3 is CSAARQGGGNEQFF. The CDR3 DNA reads TGCAGTGCTGCCCGACAGGGTGGGGGCAATGAGCAGTTCTTC.

This clonotype was recorded many times. The gene calls are TRBV20-1 and TRBJ2-5; TRBD2 matches at 9 bases. V was clipped by 4 bases and J by 5 bases; unmatched bases: 5. The CDR3 totals 13 residues. Germline V gene data show CDR1 as DFQATT and CDR2 as SNEGSKA (reference sequence). This CDR3 is CSATSGVVETQYF. The DNA of the CDR3 is TGCAGTGCTACTAGCGGGGTGGTGGAGACCCAGTACTTC.

The rearrangement joins TRBV7-2 to TRBJ1-6; 8 bases line up with TRBD1. The CDR3 runs to 15 residues. J lost 8 bases, V lost 3 bases, and 6 bases had no gene match. CDR1 SGHTA and CDR2 FQGNSA come from the germline V gene. The CDR3, as DNA: TGTGCCAGCAGCTTCCTCGACAGGGGATATTCACCCCTCCACTTT. Amino acid sequence: CASSFLDRGYSPLHF.

In its sample, this clonotype was seen a few times. The genes are TRBV20-1 and TRBJ2-5; D remains ambiguous. V was trimmed by 1 base and J by 2 bases, leaving 14 bases between them. CDR1 is DFQATT and CDR2 is SNEGSKA in the germline V gene (reference sequence). This CDR3 has 15 residues. The CDR3 bases are TGCAGTGCTAGAGGAGGCCAGCCAGCGCAAGAGACCCAGTACTTC. Amino acid sequence: CSARGGQPAQETQYF.

The gene calls are TRBV6-1 and TRBJ1-2; D call uncertain. The CDR3 has 14 amino acids. The germline V gene encodes CDR1 MNHNS and CDR2 SASEGT. V was shortened by 0 bases and J by 6 bases, with 11 bases between the two germline ends. The CDR3: CASSEARVGDGYTF. CDR3 bases: TGTGCCAGCAGTGAAGCAAGAGTGGGTGATGGCTACACCTTC.

The J gene is TRBJ2-7, the V gene TRBV7-2; D perhaps matches TRBD1 (5 bases). V was clipped by 1 base and J by 6 bases, with 13 bases between them. Germline CDR1 is SGHTA and CDR2 is FQGNSA. CDR3 size: 14 residues. Written as DNA, the CDR3 is TGTGCCAGCAGCTTAGAAGGCAGGGTATCCGAGCAGTACTTC. Translation: CASSLEGRVSEQYF.